This section outlines one TCR beta chain sequence together with its context. The data are from a study of shared clonotypes between healthy human individuals. The repertoire was sequenced with immunoSEQ multiplex PCR; TCRdb's copy has only in-frame clones and lacks some. The table has about 490,000 clones, approximately 80% seen once. Trimming stripped 3 bases from V and 2 bases from J, with 8 bases between. The CDR3 consists of 14 residues. Per germline, CDR1 SNHLY and CDR2 FYNNEI. The V and J genes are TRBV2 and TRBJ1-5, with TRBD1 as a possible D gene (6 bases). The sequenced sample consisted of PBMCs. The receptor's source is a woman in her thirties or forties in good health. Some clones in this sample may be carry-over from other donors' samples. The CDR3 loop reads CASSDRTGNQPQHF. In nucleotides, the CDR3 is TGTGCCAGCAGTGATAGGACAGGCAATCAGCCCCAGCATTTT.